This is a list of T cell receptor beta chains from one sample in a study of vaccination effects on CD4 cells after COVID-19. These receptors are not linked to any known antigen. Profiling relied on immunoSEQ multiplex PCR, and the TCRdb table lists in-frame clones only, not all of them. This sample has some 28,000 clones; approximately 60% occur once, and the top ten carry 9.9%. Sequenced here: CD4+ T cells from PBMCs cultured without peptide, sampled before COVID-19 vaccination. The receptors here all came from a human donor who received a COVID-19 vaccine. Each CDR3 is given with its conserved first and last residue. The order of the fields is V gene, clone size, D gene, J gene, CDR3 protein, CDR3 DNA. D genes are given only for firm matches. Rows may omit the clone size; those that give it use once, few, many or a size class.

v_gene: TRBV6-5
abundance: few
d_gene: .
j_gene: TRBJ1-1
CDR3aa: CASMGDEGQAFF
CDR3nt: TGTGCCAGCATGGGGGACGAGGGGCAAGCTTTCTTT

v_gene: TRBV3-1/TRBV3-2
abundance: .
d_gene: .
j_gene: TRBJ2-2
CDR3aa: CASRSIGELFF
CDR3nt: TGTGCCAGCAGAAGTATCGGGGAGCTGTTTTTT

v_gene: TRBV9
abundance: .
d_gene: .
j_gene: TRBJ1-6
CDR3aa: CASSVEAPGRNSPLHF
CDR3nt: TGTGCCAGCAGCGTAGAGGCCCCGGGCAGGAATTCACCCCTCCACTTT

v_gene: TRBV5-1
abundance: few
d_gene: .
j_gene: TRBJ1-6
CDR3aa: CASSLRPGRVSETPLHF
CDR3nt: TGCGCCAGCAGCCTACGACCGGGACGAGTCTCCGAGACACCCCTCCACTTT

v_gene: TRBV5-1
abundance: .
d_gene: .
j_gene: TRBJ2-5
CDR3aa: CASSLRQYQETQYF
CDR3nt: TGCGCCAGCAGCTTACGACAGTACCAAGAGACCCAGTACTTC

v_gene: TRBV5-8
abundance: .
d_gene: TRBD1
j_gene: TRBJ2-3
CDR3aa: CASSLGGAEDTQYF
CDR3nt: TGTGCCAGCAGCTTAGGGGGCGCTGAAGATACGCAGTATTTT

v_gene: TRBV11-3
abundance: .
d_gene: .
j_gene: TRBJ2-3
CDR3aa: CASRDSHTDTQYF
CDR3nt: TGTGCCAGCCGGGACTCGCACACAGATACGCAGTATTTT

v_gene: TRBV7-8
abundance: .
d_gene: TRBD2
j_gene: TRBJ2-5
CDR3aa: CASSPLGAGSETQYF
CDR3nt: TGTGCCAGCAGCCCGTTGGGAGCGGGAAGTGAGACCCAGTACTTC

v_gene: TRBV19
abundance: .
d_gene: .
j_gene: TRBJ2-5
CDR3aa: CASSLALGTQYF
CDR3nt: TGTGCCAGTAGTCTTGCCCTAGGGACCCAGTACTTC

v_gene: TRBV24-1
abundance: few
d_gene: .
j_gene: TRBJ1-6
CDR3aa: CATRGDTPNSPLHF
CDR3nt: TGTGCCACCAGGGGGGACACTCCGAATTCACCCCTCCACTTT

v_gene: TRBV19
abundance: few
d_gene: .
j_gene: TRBJ2-6
CDR3aa: CASSPRDGVSGANVLTF
CDR3nt: TGTGCCAGTAGTCCCCGGGACGGAGTCTCTGGGGCCAACGTCCTGACTTTC

v_gene: TRBV12-5
abundance: .
d_gene: TRBD2
j_gene: TRBJ2-1
CDR3aa: CASGLVSSGINEQFF
CDR3nt: TGTGCTAGTGGTTTGGTATCTAGCGGGATAAATGAGCAGTTCTTC

v_gene: TRBV20-1
abundance: few
d_gene: .
j_gene: TRBJ2-2
CDR3aa: CSATETGELFF
CDR3nt: TGCAGTGCTACCGAAACCGGGGAGCTGTTTTTT